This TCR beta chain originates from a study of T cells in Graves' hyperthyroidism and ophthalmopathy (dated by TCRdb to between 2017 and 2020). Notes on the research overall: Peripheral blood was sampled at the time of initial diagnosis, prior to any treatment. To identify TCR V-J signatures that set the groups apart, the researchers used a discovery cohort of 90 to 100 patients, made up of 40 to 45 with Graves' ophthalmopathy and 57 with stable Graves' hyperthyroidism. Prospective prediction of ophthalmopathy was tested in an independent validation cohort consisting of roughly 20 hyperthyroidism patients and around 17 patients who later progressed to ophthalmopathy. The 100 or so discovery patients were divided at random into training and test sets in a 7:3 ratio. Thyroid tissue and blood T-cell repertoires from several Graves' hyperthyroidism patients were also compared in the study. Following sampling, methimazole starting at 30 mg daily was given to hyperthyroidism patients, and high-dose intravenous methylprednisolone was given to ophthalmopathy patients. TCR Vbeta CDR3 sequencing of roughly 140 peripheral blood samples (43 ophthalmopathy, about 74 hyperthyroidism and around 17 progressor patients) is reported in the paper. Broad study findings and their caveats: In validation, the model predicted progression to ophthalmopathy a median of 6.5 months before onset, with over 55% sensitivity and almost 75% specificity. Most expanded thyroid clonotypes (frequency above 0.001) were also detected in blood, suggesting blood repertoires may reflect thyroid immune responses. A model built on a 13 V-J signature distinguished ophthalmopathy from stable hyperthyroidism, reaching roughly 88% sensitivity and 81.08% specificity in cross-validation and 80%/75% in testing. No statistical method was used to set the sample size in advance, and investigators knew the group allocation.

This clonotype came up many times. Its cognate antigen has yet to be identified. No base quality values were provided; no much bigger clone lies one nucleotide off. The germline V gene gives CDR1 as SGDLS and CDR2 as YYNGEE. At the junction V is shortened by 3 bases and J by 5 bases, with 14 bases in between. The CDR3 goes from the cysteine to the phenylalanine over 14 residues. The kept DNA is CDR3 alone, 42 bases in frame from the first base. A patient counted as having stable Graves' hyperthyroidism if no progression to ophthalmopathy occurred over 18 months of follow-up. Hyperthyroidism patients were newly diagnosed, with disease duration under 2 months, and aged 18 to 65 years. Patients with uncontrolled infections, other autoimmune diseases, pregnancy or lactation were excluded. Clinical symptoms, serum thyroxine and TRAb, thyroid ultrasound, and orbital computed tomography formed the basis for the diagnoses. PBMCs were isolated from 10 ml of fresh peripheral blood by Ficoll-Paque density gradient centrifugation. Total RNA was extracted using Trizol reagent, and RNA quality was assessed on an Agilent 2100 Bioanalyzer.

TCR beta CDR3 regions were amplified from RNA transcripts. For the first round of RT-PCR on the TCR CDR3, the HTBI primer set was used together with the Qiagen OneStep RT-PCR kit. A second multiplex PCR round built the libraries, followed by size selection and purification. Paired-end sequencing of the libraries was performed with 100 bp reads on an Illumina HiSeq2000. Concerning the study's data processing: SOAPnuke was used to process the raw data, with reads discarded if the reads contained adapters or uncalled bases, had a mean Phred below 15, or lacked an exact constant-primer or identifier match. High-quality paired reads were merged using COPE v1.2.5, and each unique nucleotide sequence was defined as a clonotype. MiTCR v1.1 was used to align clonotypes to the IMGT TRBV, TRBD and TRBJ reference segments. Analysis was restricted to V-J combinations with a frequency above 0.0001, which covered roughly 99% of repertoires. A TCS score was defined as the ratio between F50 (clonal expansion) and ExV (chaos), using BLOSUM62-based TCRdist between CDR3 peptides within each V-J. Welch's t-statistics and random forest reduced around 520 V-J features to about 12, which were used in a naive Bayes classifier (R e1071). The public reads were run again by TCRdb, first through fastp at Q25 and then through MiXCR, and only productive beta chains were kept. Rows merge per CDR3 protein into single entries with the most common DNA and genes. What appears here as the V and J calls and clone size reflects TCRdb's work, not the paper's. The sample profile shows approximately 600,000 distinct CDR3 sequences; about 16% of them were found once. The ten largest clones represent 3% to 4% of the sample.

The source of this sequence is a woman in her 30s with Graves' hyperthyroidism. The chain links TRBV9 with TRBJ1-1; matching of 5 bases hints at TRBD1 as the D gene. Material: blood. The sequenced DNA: TGTGCCAGCAGCGCAGTGGGGGGAATAACTGAAGCTTTCTTT. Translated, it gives CASSAVGGITEAFF.